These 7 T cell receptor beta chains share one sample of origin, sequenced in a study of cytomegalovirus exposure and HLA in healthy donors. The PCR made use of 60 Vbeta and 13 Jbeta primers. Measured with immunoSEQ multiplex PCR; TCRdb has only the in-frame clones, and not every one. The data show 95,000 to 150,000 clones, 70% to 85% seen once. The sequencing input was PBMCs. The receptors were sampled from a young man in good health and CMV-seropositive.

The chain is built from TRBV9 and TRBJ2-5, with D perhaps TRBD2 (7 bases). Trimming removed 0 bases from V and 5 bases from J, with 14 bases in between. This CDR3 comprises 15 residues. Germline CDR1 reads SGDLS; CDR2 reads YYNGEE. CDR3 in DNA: TGTGCCAGCAGCGTAGCGGGGGGCCGTGGGGAGACCCAGTACTTC. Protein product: CASSVAGGRGETQYF. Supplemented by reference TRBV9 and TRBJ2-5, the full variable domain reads DSGVTQTPKHLITATGQRVTLRCSPRSGDLSVYWYQQSLDQGLQFLIQYYNGEERAKGNILERFSAQQFPDLHSELNLSSLELGDSALYFCASSVAGGRGETQYFGPGTRLLVL.

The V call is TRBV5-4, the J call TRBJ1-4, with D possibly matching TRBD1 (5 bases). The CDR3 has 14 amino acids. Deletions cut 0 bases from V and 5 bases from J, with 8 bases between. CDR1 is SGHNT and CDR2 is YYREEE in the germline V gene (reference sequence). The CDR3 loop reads CASSLGQKNEKLFF. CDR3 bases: TGTGCCAGCAGCTTGGGACAGAAAAATGAAAAACTGTTTTTT.

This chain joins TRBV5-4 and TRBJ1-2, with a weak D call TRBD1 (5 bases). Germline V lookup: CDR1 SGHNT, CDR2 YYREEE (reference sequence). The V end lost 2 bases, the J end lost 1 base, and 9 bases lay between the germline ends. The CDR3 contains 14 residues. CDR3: CASSFRGDNYGYTF. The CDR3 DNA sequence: TGTGCCAGCAGCTTCCGGGGGGATAACTATGGCTACACCTTC.

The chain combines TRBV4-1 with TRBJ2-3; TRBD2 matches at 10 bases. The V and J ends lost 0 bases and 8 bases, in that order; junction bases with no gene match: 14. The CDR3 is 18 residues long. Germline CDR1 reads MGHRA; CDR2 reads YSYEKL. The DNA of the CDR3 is TGCGCCAGCAGCCAAGATTGGGTACTAGCGGGGCTCACCGGTACGCAGTATTTT. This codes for CASSQDWVLAGLTGTQYF.

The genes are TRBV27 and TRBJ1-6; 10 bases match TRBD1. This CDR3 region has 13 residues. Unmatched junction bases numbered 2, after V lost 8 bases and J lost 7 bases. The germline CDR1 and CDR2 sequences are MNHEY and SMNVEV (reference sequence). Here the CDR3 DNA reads TGTGCCAGCCAGGACAGGGGGAATTCACCCCTCCACTTT. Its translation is CASQDRGNSPLHF.

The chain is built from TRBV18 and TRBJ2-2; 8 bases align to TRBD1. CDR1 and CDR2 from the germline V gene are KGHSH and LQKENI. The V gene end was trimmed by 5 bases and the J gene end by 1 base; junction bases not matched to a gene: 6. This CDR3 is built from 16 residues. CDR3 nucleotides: TGTGCCAGCTCAGCTGGACAGGGTAGGAACACCGGGGAGCTGTTTTTT. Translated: CASSAGQGRNTGELFF.

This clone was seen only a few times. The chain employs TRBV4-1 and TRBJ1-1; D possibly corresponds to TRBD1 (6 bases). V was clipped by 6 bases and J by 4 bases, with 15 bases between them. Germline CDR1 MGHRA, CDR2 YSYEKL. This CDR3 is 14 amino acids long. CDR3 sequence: CASRGILRGTEAFF. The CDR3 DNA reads TGCGCCAGCAGGGGAATACTCAGGGGCACTGAAGCTTTCTTT.